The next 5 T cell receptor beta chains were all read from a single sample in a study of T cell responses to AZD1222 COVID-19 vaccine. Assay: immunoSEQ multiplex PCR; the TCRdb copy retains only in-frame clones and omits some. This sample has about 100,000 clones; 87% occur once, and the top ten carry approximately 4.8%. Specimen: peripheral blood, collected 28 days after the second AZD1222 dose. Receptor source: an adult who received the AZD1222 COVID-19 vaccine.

This chain's CDR3 is CASSYPGHLTEAFF. As DNA, the CDR3 is TGTGCCAGCAGTTACCCGGGACACCTCACTGAAGCTTTCTTT. This chain joins TRBV6-2 or TRBV6-3 and TRBJ1-1, with TRBD1 as a possible D gene (6 bases). CDR1 and CDR2 (germline): MNHEY, SVGEGT. Trimming left V 2 bases short and J 4 bases short, with 11 bases between. This CDR3 is built from 14 residues.

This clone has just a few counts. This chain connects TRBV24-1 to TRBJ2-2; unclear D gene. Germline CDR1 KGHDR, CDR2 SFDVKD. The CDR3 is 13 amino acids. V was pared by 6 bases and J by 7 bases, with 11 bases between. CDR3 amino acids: CATSPTPDGELFF. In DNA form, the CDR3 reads TGTGCCACCAGTCCAACCCCAGACGGGGAGCTGTTTTTT.

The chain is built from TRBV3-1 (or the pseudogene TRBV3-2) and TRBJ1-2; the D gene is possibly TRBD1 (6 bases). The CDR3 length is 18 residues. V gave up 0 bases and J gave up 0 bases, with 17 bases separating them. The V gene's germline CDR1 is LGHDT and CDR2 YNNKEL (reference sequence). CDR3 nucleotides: TGTGCCAGCAGCCAAGAGGACAGCCATTTGTTAGCTAACTATGGCTACACCTTC. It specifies CASSQEDSHLLANYGYTF.

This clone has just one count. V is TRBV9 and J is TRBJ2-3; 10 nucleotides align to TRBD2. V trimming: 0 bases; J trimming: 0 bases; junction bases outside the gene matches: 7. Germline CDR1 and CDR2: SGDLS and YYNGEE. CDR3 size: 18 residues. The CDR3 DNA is TGTGCCAGCAGCGTAGGGTTAGCGGGGGGTCCAAGCACAGATACGCAGTATTTT. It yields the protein CASSVGLAGGPSTDTQYF.

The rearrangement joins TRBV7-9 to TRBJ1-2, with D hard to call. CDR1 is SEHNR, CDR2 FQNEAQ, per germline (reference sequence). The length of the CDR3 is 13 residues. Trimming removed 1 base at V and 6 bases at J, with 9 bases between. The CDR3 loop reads CASSLDAGNGYTF. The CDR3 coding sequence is TGTGCCAGCAGCTTAGATGCCGGGAATGGCTACACCTTC.